Shown below are 18 T cell receptor beta chains from a single sample sequenced in a study of blood T cell repertoires in COVID-19. Libraries were prepared by immunoSEQ multiplex PCR; TCRdb keeps only in-frame clonotypes and omits some of them. This sample has about 150,000 clones, with 70% to 90% found just once. The sample taken for sequencing was peripheral blood. The receptors were gathered from a woman between 50 and 59 years old with acute or convalescent COVID-19.

In its sample, this clone was seen once. The chain recombines TRBV30 with TRBJ2-2; D unclear. The CDR3 has 11 residues. The V end was cut by 4 bases, the J end by 8 bases, with 8 bases between. Germline values: CDR1 GTSNPN, CDR2 SVGIG (reference sequence). The CDR3 DNA follows: TGTGCCTGGACATACCGGGGGGAGCTGTTTTTT. This encodes CAWTYRGELFF. Combining the CDR3 with reference TRBV30 and TRBJ2-2 gives the whole variable domain SQTIHQWPATLVQPVGSPLSLECTVEGTSNPNLYWYRQAAGRGLQLLFYSVGIGQISSEVPQNLSASRPQDRQFILSSKKLLLSDSGFYLCAWTYRGELFFGEGSRLTVL.

The chain recombines TRBV5-1 with TRBJ1-4; a weak D match, TRBD1 (5 bases). The CDR3 runs to 13 residues. Germline V gives CDR1 SGHRS, CDR2 YFSETQ. V was clipped by 5 bases and J by 3 bases, with 8 bases between them. The CDR3 sequence is CASRGQANEKLFF. CDR3 bases: TGCGCCAGCAGGGGGCAAGCTAATGAAAAACTGTTTTTT.

J is TRBJ2-7 and V is TRBV29-1, with TRBD2 matching over 14 bases. After removal of 4 bases from V and 3 bases from J, the junction contained 2 bases not matched to a gene. The germline V gene encodes CDR1 SQVTM and CDR2 ANQGSEA. This CDR3 spans 14 amino acids. CDR3 nucleotide sequence: TGCAGCGTTGGACTAGCGGGGGGGTTCTACGAGCAGTACTTC. This sequence encodes CSVGLAGGFYEQYF.

For this clone: One end of the junction varies from germline; a read error may be responsible. V gene TRBV9 combines with J gene TRBJ2-3; 13 bases are a match to TRBD2. CDR1 SGDLS and CDR2 YYNGEE come from the germline V gene. CDR3 size: 14 residues. The chain's CDR3 is CASGVGLAGDHQGF. The CDR3, as DNA: TGTGCCAGCGGCGTAGGACTAGCGGGGGATCATCAGGGTTTT. The full variable domain, completed using reference TRBV9 and TRBJ2-3, is DSGVTQTPKHLITATGQRVTLRCSPRSGDLSVYWYQQSLDQGLQFLIQYYNGEERAKGNILERFSAQQFPDLHSELNLSSLELGDSALYFCASGVGLAGDHQGFGPGTRLTVL.

This clone was found a few times. The chain couples TRBV15 to TRBJ1-5, with a possible D match to TRBD1 (6 bases). The CDR3 is 16 amino acids. Between the trimmed V and J ends, which lost 7 bases and 3 bases, there was a span of 19 bases. Germline CDR1 reads LNHNV; CDR2 reads YYDKDF (reference sequence). This CDR3 reads CATTRGRTEFNQPQHF. CDR3 in DNA: TGTGCCACCACCCGGGGCCGGACAGAATTCAATCAGCCCCAGCATTTT.

The chain recombines TRBV27 with TRBJ1-4; perhaps TRBD1 as D (5 bases). Trimming left V 7 bases short and J 4 bases short, with 16 bases between. Per germline, CDR1 MNHEY and CDR2 SMNVEV (reference sequence). The length of the CDR3 is 15 residues. CDR3 DNA: TGTGCCAGCAAGGGGTCTGACCGATTTAATGAAAAACTGTTTTTT. Encoded protein: CASKGSDRFNEKLFF.

This sequence joins TRBV7-3 and TRBJ1-1, with a possible D match to TRBD1 (5 bases). Germline V gives CDR1 SGHTA, CDR2 FQGTGA. The CDR3 loop spans 14 amino acids. V lost 2 bases to trimming and J lost 0 bases, with 7 bases between them. The CDR3 region is CASSLGGMNTEAFF. The CDR3 DNA reads TGTGCCAGCAGCTTAGGGGGGATGAACACTGAAGCTTTCTTT.

This rearrangement joins TRBV7-9 to TRBJ1-2, with 9 bases that match TRBD1. The CDR3 consists of 17 residues. Germline assignment: CDR1 SEHNR and CDR2 FQNEAQ (reference sequence). Trimming cost V 5 bases and J 3 bases; bases outside gene matches: 13. CDR3 protein: CASSRPGQGLSDYGYTF. The CDR3 bases are TGTGCCAGCAGCAGACCGGGACAGGGTCTGAGCGACTATGGCTACACCTTC.

This chain joins TRBV30 and TRBJ1-2; a weak D match, TRBD1 (5 bases). V shed 2 bases and J shed 8 bases, with 9 bases lying between them. Germline CDR1 and CDR2: GTSNPN and SVGIG (reference sequence). There are 11 residues in the CDR3. In nucleotides, the CDR3 is TGTGCCTGGAGTACGCAGGGCGGCTACACCTTC. It encodes CAWSTQGGYTF.

V and J are TRBV7-3 and TRBJ2-2, with 10 bases that match TRBD1. CDR3 length equals 15 residues. The germline V gene encodes CDR1 SGHTA and CDR2 FQGTGA. V shed 4 bases, J shed 3 bases, and the junction held 2 bases outside the gene matches. This CDR3 is CASSSGTGDTGELFF. The DNA of the CDR3 is TGTGCCAGCAGCTCCGGGACAGGGGACACCGGGGAGCTGTTTTTT.

The chain carries TRBV12-3 or TRBV12-4 and TRBJ2-7; a weak D match, TRBD2 (6 bases). Trimming shortened V by 7 bases and J by 1 base, and 11 bases separated the two germline ends. The CDR3 totals 13 residues. The CDR3 loop reads CASKPGLSYEQYF. The CDR3 nucleotides read TGTGCCAGCAAACCGGGACTTTCCTACGAGCAGTACTTC.

V usage is TRBV28 and J usage is TRBJ2-3; tentatively, D is TRBD2 (6 bases). CDR3 length: 13 amino acids. V was pared by 8 bases and J by 6 bases, with 15 bases between. Germline V gives CDR1 MDHEN, CDR2 SYDVKM. In DNA form, the CDR3 reads TGTGCCAGCTCTAGCGTTGTGAGGGATACGCAGTATTTT. Translating gives CASSSVVRDTQYF.

The chain is built from TRBV4-3 and TRBJ2-2, with D hard to call. Deletions cut 5 bases from V and 0 bases from J, with 10 bases between. Germline CDR1 and CDR2: LGHNA and YSLEER. The CDR3 totals 15 residues. Here the CDR3 reads CASSETVTNTGELFF. The CDR3, as DNA: TGCGCCAGCAGCGAAACAGTTACGAACACCGGGGAGCTGTTTTTT.

The chain combines TRBV7-9 with TRBJ2-1; TRBD1 agrees at 8 bases. After removal of 5 bases from V and 3 bases from J, the junction contained 3 bases not matched to a gene. The CDR3 runs to 14 residues. CDR1 and CDR2 (germline): SEHNR, FQNEAQ (reference sequence). The CDR3 spells CASSAGTGYNEQFF. Here the CDR3 DNA reads TGTGCCAGCAGCGCCGGGACAGGCTACAATGAGCAGTTCTTC. Combining the CDR3 with reference TRBV7-9 and TRBJ2-1 gives the whole variable domain DTGVSQNPRHKITKRGQNVTFRCDPISEHNRLYWYRQTLGQGPEFLTYFQNEAQLEKSRLLSDRFSAERPKGSFSTLEIQRTEQGDSAMYLCASSAGTGYNEQFFGPGTRLTVL.

The V call is TRBV19, the J call TRBJ1-2; 8 positions match TRBD1. CDR1 and CDR2 from the germline V gene are LNHDA and SQIVND (reference sequence). V gave up 6 bases and J gave up 5 bases; unmatched junction bases: 23. This CDR3 is built from 19 residues. CDR3 in DNA: TGTGCCAGTAGCCTCGGGAGATATCGGACAGGGATGAGAGGTTATGGCTACACCTTC. Translated: CASSLGRYRTGMRGYGYTF. The full variable domain, rest sourced from reference TRBV19 and TRBJ1-2, is DGGITQSPKYLFRKEGQNVTLSCEQNLNHDAMYWYRQDPGQGLRLIYYSQIVNDFQKGDIAEGYSVSREKKESFPLTVTSAQKNPTAFYLCASSLGRYRTGMRGYGYTFGSGTRLTVV.

The chain recombines TRBV23-1 with TRBJ1-1; TRBD1 agrees at 8 bases. TRBV23-1 is placed among ORFs of uncertain function. The CDR3 runs 13 residues. V was clipped by 5 bases and J by 10 bases; unmatched bases: 9. CDR3 sequence reads: CASSGLRGLGAFF. CDR3 in DNA: TGCGCCAGCAGTGGCCTCAGGGGGCTCGGAGCTTTCTTT.

This clone was observed a single time. The CDR3 end shows no conserved phenylalanine or tryptophan, and so a read error is likely. CDR3 residues: CASSRQRNTEAFL. For the CDR3, the DNA is TGTGCCAGCAGCCGACAGAGAAACACTGAAGCTTTCCTT. This chain uses TRBV6-5 with TRBJ1-1; perhaps TRBD1 as D (5 bases). CDR3 length: 13 residues. Germline V gene lookup returns CDR1 MNHEY and CDR2 SVGAGI. V was clipped by 6 bases and J by 2 bases, with 10 bases between them.

This clone was found once. The chain links TRBV11-1 to TRBJ1-2; D not resolved. Germline V CDR1 and CDR2: SGHAT, FQDESV (reference sequence). Trimming stripped 1 base from V and 6 bases from J, with 12 bases between. The CDR3 runs to 14 residues. CDR3 nucleotide sequence: TGTGCCAGCAGCTTAGAATCAGGAGGGCATGGCTACACCTTC. This encodes CASSLESGGHGYTF.